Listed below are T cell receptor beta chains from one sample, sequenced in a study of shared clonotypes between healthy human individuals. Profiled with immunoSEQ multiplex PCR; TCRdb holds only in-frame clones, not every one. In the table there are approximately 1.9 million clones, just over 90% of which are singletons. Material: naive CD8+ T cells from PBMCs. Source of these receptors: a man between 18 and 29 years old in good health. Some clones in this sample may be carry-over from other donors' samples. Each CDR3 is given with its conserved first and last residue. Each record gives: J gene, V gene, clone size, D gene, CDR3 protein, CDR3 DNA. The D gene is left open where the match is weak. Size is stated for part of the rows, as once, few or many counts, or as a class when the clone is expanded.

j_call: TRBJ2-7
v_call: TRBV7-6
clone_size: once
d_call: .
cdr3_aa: CASSLGASEQYF
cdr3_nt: TGTGCCAGCAGCTTGGGAGCGTCCGAGCAGTACTTC

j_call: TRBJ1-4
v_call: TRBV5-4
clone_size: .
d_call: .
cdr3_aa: CASSLMELGEKLFF
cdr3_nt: TGTGCCAGCAGCTTGATGGAGTTGGGGGAAAAACTGTTTTTT

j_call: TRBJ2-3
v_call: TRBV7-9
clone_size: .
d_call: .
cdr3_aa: CASSYPQVGGGDTQYF
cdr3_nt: TGTGCCAGCAGCTACCCCCAGGTGGGAGGGGGAGATACGCAGTATTTT

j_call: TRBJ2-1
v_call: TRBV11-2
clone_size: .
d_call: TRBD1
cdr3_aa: CASSPHGQGNYNEQFF
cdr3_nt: TGTGCCAGCAGCCCCCATGGACAGGGAAACTACAATGAGCAGTTCTTC

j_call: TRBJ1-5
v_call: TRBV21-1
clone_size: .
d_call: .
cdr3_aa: CASSREDRVRLGNQPQHF
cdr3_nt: TGTGCCAGCAGCAGAGAGGACAGGGTACGGCTGGGCAATCAGCCCCAGCATTTT

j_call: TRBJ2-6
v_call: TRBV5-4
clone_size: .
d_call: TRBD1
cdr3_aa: CASSFRDSSGANVLTF
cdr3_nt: TGTGCCAGCAGCTTTAGGGACAGCTCTGGGGCCAACGTCCTGACTTTC

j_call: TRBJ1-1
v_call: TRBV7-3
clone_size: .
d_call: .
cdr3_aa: CASSPGRGTEAFF
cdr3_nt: TGTGCCAGCAGCCCCGGGCGGGGAACTGAAGCTTTCTTT

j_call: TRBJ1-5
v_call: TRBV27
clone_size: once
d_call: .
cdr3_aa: CASSLAGQPQHF
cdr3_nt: TGTGCCAGCAGTTTGGCAGGGCAGCCCCAGCATTTT

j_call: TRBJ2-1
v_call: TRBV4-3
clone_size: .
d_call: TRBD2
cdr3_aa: CASSQGLAAYNEQFF
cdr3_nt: TGCGCCAGCAGCCAAGGACTAGCGGCTTACAATGAGCAGTTCTTC

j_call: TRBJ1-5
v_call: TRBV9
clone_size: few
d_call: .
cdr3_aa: CASSVDGRDDQPQHF
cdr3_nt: TGTGCCAGCAGCGTAGATGGTAGGGACGATCAGCCCCAGCATTTT

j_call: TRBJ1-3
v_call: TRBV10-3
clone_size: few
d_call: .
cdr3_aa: CAIRGPSGNTIYF
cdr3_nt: TGTGCCATTAGAGGTCCCTCTGGAAACACCATATATTTT

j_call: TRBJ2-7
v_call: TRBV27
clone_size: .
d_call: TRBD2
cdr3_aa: CASRDRTSGRIEEQYF
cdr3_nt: TGTGCCAGCAGGGACCGGACTAGCGGGAGAATTGAGGAGCAGTACTTC

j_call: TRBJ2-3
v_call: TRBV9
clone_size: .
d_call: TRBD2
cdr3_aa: CASSGLSSGRADTQYF
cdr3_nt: TGTGCCAGCAGCGGACTTTCTAGCGGGAGGGCAGATACGCAGTATTTT

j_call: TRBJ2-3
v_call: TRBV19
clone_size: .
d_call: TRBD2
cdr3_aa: CASSIGGSRDTQYF
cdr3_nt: TGTGCCAGTAGTATCGGCGGGAGTCGCGATACGCAGTATTTT

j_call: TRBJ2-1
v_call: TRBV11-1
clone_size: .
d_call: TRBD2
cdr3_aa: CASSISGRGTEQFF
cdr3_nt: TGTGCCAGCAGCATTAGCGGGAGGGGTACTGAGCAGTTCTTC

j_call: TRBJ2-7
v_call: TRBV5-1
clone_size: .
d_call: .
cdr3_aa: CASSWYSVHEQYF
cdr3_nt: TGCGCCAGCAGCTGGTACAGCGTCCACGAGCAGTACTTC

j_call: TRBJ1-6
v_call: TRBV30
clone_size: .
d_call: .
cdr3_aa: CAWSPGWDSPLHF
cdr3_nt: TGTGCCTGGAGTCCAGGGTGGGACTCACCCCTCCACTTT

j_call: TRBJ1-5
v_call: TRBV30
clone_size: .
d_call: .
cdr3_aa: CAWSTGHSNQPQHF
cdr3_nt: TGTGCCTGGAGCACGGGGCATAGCAATCAGCCCCAGCATTTT

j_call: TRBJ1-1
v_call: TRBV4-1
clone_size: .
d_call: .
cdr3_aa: CASSQQSMNTEAFF
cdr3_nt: TGCGCCAGCAGCCAGCAGTCTATGAACACTGAAGCTTTCTTT

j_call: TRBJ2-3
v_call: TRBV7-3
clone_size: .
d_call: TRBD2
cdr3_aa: CASSPAGGRSTDTQYF
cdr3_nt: TGTGCCAGCAGCCCGGCTGGCGGGAGGAGCACAGATACGCAGTATTTT

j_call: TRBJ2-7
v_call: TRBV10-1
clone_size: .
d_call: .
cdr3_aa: CASSEGQHDSYEQYF
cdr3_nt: TGCGCCAGCAGTGAAGGGCAGCATGATTCCTACGAGCAGTACTTC

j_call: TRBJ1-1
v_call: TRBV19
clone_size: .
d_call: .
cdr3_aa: CASSRSQEAFF
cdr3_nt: TGTGCCAGTAGTAGGTCCCAGGAAGCTTTCTTT

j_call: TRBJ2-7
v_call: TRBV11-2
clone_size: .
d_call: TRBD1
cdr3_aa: CASSLGGTVPFEQYF
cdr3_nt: TGTGCCAGCAGCTTAGGGGGGACAGTGCCTTTTGAGCAGTACTTC

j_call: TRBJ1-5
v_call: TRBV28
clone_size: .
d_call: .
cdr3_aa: CASRQGRDQPQHF
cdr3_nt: TGTGCCAGCAGACAGGGTAGGGATCAGCCCCAGCATTTT

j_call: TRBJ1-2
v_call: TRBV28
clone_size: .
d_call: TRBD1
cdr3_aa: CASTTPDRAYGYTF
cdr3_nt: TGTGCCAGCACTACCCCAGACAGGGCCTATGGCTACACCTTC

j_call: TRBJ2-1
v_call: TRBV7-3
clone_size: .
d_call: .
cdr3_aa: CASSTHEGLNEQFF
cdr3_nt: TGTGCCAGCAGCACCCATGAGGGGCTCAATGAGCAGTTCTTC

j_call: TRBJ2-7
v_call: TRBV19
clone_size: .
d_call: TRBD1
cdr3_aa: CASSLRQGVSEQYF
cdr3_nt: TGTGCCAGTAGCCTAAGACAGGGAGTAAGCGAGCAGTACTTC

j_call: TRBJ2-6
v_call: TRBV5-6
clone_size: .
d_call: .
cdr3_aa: CASSTGGLSGANVLTF
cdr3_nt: TGTGCCAGCAGCACTGGCGGCCTATCTGGGGCCAACGTCCTGACTTTC

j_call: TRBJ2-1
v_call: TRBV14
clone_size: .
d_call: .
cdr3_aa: CASSQPWRENNEQFF
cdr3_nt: TGTGCCAGCAGCCAACCATGGCGGGAAAACAATGAGCAGTTCTTC

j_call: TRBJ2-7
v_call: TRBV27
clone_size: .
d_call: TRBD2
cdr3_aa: CASRTARTSGRHPLDEQYF
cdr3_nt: TGTGCCAGCAGAACCGCGCGGACTAGCGGGAGGCACCCACTGGACGAGCAGTACTTC

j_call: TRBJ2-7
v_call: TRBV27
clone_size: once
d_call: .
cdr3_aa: CASSLQGSSYEQYF
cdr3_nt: TGTGCCAGCAGTTTACAAGGGAGCTCCTACGAGCAGTACTTC

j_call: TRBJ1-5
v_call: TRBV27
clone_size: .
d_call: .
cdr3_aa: CASSLEWGRGQPQHF
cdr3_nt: TGTGCCAGCAGTTTAGAGTGGGGGCGCGGGCAGCCCCAGCATTTT

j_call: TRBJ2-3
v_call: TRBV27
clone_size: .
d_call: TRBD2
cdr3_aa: CASSLLPSGTVDTQYF
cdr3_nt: TGTGCCAGCAGTTTATTACCTAGCGGGACCGTGGATACGCAGTATTTT

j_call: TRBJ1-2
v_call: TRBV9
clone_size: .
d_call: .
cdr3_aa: CASKRDQGNYGYTF
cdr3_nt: TGTGCCAGCAAAAGGGACCAGGGGAACTATGGCTACACCTTC

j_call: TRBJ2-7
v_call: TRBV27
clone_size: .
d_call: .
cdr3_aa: CASSFNRAENEQYF
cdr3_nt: TGTGCCAGCAGTTTCAACAGGGCCGAGAACGAGCAGTACTTC

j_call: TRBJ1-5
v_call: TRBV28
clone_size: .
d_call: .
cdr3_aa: CASNLPNQPQHF
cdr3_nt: TGTGCCAGCAACCTTCCTAATCAGCCCCAGCATTTT

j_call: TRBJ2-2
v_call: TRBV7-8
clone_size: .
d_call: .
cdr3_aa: CASSAQETGELFF
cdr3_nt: TGTGCCAGCAGCGCTCAGGAGACCGGGGAGCTGTTTTTT

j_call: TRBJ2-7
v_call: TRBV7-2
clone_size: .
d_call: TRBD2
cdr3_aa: CASSSTSGSYEQYF
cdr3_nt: TGTGCCAGCAGCTCCACTAGCGGGTCCTACGAGCAGTACTTC

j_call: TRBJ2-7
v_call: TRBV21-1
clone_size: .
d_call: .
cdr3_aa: CASSTKNPNEQYF
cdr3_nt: TGTGCCAGCAGTACAAAGAACCCCAACGAGCAGTACTTC

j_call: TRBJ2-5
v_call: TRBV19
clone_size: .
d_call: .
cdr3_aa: CASSIRLAPETQYF
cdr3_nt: TGTGCCAGTAGTATCCGTCTTGCCCCAGAGACCCAGTACTTC

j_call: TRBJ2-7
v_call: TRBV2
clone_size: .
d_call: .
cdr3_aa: CASIGGLDSYEQYF
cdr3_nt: TGTGCCAGCATTGGGGGTCTCGACTCCTACGAGCAGTACTTC

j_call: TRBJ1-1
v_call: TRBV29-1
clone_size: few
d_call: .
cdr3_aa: CSVAPTGRKTFF
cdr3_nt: TGCAGCGTGGCCCCTACAGGGAGAAAAACTTTCTTT

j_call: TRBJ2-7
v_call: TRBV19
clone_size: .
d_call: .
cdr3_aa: CASSQLTSRTPPYEQYF
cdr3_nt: TGTGCCAGTAGTCAACTCACCTCAAGGACGCCCCCCTACGAGCAGTACTTC

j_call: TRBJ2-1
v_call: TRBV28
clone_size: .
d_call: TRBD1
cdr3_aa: CASRGDRGDEQFF
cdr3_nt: TGTGCCAGCAGAGGGGACAGGGGGGATGAGCAGTTCTTC

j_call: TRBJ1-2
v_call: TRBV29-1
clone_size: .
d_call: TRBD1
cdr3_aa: CSVEAGTGVHGYTF
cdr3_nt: TGCAGCGTTGAAGCCGGGACAGGGGTGCATGGCTACACCTTC

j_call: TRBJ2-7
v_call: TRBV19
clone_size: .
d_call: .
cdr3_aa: CARDRPFGYEQYF
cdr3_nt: TGTGCCAGAGACAGACCCTTTGGGTACGAGCAGTACTTC

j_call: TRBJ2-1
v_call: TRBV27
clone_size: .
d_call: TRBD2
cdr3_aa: CASSFSLRTSGSGAFF
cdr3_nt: TGTGCCAGCAGTTTTTCCCTCCGGACTAGCGGGAGCGGGGCGTTCTTC